This TCR beta chain emerged from a study of blood T cells in healthy people across ages. Only a few counts were recorded for this clonotype. CDR1 is SGHAT and CDR2 is FQDESV in the germline V gene (reference sequence). The CDR3 sequence is 15 residues long. Deletions cut 8 bases from V and 0 bases from J, with 14 bases between. A second PCR of about 7 to 11 cycles used a sample-barcoded 5' primer and a J-beta primer mix. At least 2.5 million CDR3-containing paired-end reads were obtained per sample. TCRdb reprocessed the 5' RACE reads with MiXCR, giving one entry per CDR3 protein. The repertoire holds some 900,000 distinct CDR3 sequences, roughly 50% seen once, with 10% to 15% in the top ten. RNA extraction gave at least 6 micrograms of total RNA per sample.

The sequence was collected from a young man in good health. The rearrangement links TRBV11-1 to TRBJ2-1; perhaps TRBD1 as D (6 bases). Specimen: blood. CDR3 protein: CASCWTASSYNEQFF. For the CDR3, the DNA is TGTGCCAGCTGCTGGACAGCCAGCTCCTACAATGAGCAGTTCTTC.